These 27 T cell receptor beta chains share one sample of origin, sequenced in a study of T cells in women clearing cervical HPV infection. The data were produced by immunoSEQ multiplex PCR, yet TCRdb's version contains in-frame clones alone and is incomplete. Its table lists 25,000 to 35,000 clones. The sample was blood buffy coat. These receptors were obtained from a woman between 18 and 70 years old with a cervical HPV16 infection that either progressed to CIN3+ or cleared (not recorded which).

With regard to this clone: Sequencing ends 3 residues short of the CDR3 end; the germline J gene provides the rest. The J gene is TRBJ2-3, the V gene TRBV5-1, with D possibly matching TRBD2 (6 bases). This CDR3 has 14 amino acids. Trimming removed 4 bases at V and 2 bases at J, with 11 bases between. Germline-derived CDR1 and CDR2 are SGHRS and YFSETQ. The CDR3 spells CASSRAGLTDTQYF. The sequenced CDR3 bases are TGCGCCAGCAGCCGAGCGGGCCTCACAGATACG.

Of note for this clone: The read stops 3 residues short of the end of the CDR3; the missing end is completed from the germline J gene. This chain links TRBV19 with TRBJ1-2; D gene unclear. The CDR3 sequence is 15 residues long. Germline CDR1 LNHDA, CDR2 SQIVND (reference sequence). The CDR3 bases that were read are TGTGCCAGTAGTATAGTTAGCGGGAGAGGTAATGAC. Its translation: CASSIVSGRGND. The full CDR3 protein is CASSIVSGRGNDYTF.

CDR3 bases read: TGTGCCAGCAGCTTGGACAGGGCCAATGAG. It translates to CASSLDRANE. The entire CDR3 protein reads CASSLDRANEQFF. This sequence joins TRBV5-4 and TRBJ2-1; possibly TRBD1 for D (6 bases). The sequence runs out 3 residues before the end of the CDR3; the remainder is reconstructed from the germline J gene. The CDR3 contains 13 residues. Trimming removed 0 bases from V and 6 bases from J, with 7 bases in between. The germline CDR1 and CDR2 sequences are SGHNT and YYREEE (reference sequence). Supplemented by reference TRBV5-4 and TRBJ2-1, the full variable domain reads ETGVTQSPTHLIKTRGQQVTLRCSSQSGHNTVSWYQQALGQGPQFIFQYYREEENGRGNFPPRFSGLQFPNYSSELNVNALELDDSALYLCASSLDRANEQFFGPGTRLTVL.

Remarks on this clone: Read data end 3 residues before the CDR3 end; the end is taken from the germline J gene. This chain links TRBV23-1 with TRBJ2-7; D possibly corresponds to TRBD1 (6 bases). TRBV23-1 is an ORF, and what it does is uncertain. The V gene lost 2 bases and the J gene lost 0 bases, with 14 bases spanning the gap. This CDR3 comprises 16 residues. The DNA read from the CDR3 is TGCGCCAGCAGTCAAGAACAGGGCAGGAGCTCCTACGAG. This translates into CASSQEQGRSSYE. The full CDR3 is CASSQEQGRSSYEQYF.

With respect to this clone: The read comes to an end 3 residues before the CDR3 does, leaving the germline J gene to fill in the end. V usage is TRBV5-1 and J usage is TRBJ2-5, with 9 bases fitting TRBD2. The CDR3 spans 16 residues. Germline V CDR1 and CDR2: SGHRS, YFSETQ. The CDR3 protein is CASSLSSGIGTDTQYF. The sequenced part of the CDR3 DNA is TGCGCCAGCAGCTTGTCTAGCGGGATTGGAACAGATACC.

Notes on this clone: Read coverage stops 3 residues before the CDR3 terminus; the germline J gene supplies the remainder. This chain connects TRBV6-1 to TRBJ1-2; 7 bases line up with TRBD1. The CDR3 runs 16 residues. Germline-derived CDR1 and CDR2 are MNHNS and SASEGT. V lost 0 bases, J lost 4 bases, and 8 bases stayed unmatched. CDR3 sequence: CASSEAVDRRGYGYTF. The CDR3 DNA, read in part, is TGTGCCAGCAGTGAAGCGGTGGACAGGCGGGGCTATGGC.

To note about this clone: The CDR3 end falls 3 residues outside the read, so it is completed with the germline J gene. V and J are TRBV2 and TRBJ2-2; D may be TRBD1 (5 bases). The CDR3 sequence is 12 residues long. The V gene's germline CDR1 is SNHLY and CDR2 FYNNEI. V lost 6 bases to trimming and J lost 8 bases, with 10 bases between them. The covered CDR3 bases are TGTGCCAGCAGCATAGGGGCTGGGGAG. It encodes CASSIGAGE. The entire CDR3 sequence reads CASSIGAGELFF.

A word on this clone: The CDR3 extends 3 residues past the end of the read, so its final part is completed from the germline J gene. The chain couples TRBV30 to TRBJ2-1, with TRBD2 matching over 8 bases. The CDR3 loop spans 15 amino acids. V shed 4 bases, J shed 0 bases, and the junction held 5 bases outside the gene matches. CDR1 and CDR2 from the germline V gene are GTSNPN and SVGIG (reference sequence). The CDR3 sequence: CAWNPGTSSYNEQFF. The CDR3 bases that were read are TGTGCCTGGAACCCCGGGACTAGCTCCTACAATGAG.

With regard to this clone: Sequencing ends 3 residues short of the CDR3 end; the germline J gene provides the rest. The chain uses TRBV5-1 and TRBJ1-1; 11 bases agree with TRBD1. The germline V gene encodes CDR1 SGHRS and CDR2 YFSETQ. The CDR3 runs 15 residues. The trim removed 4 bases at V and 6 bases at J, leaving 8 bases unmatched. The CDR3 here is CASSGGGQGASEAFF. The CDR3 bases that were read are TGCGCCAGCAGCGGGGGTGGACAGGGGGCCTCTGAA.

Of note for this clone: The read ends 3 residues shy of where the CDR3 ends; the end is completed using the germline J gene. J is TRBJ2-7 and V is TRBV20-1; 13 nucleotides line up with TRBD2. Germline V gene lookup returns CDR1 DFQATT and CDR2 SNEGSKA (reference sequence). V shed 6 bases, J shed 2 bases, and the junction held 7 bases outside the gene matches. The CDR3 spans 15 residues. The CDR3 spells CSATSGLAGPYEQYF. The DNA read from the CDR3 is TGCAGTGCAACCTCGGGACTAGCGGGACCCTACGAG.

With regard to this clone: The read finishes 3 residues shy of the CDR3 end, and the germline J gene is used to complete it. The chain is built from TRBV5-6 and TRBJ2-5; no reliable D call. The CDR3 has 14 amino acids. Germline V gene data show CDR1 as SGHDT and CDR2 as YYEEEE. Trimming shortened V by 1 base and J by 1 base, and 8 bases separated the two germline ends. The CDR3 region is CASSLLQSQETQYF. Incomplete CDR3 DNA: TGTGCCAGCAGCTTGTTACAAAGCCAAGAGACC.

The part of the CDR3 DNA that was read is TGTGCCAGCAGTGACTTGATTACAGCCCAAAAA. Protein product: CASSDLITAQK. The CDR3 reads in full as CASSDLITAQKLFF. This rearrangement joins TRBV2 to TRBJ1-4; D is unclear. The CDR3 extends 3 residues past the end of the read, so its final part is completed from the germline J gene. The CDR3 has 14 residues. Trimming took 3 bases from V and 9 from J, leaving 14 bases between them. CDR1 and CDR2 (germline): SNHLY, FYNNEI. Full variable domain (rest looked up from reference TRBV2 and TRBJ1-4): EPEVTQTPSHQVTQMGQEVILRCVPISNHLYFYWYRQILGQKVEFLVSFYNNEISEKSEIFDDQFSVERPDGSNFTLKIRSTKLEDSAMYFCASSDLITAQKLFFGSGTQLSVL.

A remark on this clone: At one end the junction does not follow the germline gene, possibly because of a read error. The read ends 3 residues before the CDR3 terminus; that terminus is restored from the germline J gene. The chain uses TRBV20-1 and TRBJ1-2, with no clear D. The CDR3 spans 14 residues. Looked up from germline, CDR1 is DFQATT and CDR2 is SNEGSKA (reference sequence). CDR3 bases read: TGCAGTGCTGGGGAGTGGTCAGACTACTATGGA. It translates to CSAGEWSDYYG. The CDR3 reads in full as CSAGEWSDYYGYTF.

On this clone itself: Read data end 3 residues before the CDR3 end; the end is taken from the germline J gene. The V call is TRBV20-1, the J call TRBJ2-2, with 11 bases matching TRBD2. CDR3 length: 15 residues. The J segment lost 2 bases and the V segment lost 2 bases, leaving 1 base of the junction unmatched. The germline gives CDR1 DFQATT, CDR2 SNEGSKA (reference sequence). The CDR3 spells CSARLAGGNTGELFF. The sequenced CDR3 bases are TGCAGTGCTAGACTAGCGGGAGGAAACACCGGGGAG.

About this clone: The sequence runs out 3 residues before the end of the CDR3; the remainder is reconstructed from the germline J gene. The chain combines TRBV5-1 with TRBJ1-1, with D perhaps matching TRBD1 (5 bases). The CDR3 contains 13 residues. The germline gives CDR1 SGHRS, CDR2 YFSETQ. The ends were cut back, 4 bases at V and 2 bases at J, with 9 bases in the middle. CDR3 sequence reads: CASSRDSNTEAFF. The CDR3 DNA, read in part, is TGCGCCAGCAGCCGCGACAGCAACACTGAA.

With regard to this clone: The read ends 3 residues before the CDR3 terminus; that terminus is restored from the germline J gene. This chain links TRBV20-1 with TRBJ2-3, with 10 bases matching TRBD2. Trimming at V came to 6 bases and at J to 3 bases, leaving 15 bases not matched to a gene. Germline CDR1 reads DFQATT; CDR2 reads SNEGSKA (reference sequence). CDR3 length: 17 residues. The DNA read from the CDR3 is TGCAGTGCCTGCGAGAGAGCTAGCGGGGGATTGACAGATACG. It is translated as CSACERASGGLTDT. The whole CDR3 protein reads CSACERASGGLTDTQYF.

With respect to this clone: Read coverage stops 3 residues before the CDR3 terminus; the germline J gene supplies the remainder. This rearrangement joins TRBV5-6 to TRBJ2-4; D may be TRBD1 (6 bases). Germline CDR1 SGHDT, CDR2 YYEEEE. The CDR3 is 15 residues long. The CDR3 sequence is CASSFRGRSNQPQYF. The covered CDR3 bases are TGTGCCAGCAGCTTCAGGGGTCGTAGCAATCAGCCT.

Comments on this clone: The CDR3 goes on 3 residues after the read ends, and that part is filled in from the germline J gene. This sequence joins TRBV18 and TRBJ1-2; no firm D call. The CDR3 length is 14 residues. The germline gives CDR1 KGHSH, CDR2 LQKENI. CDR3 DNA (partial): TGTGCCAGCTCACAAGGACTAGCGAACTACGAC. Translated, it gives CASSQGLANYD. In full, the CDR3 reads CASSQGLANYDYTF.

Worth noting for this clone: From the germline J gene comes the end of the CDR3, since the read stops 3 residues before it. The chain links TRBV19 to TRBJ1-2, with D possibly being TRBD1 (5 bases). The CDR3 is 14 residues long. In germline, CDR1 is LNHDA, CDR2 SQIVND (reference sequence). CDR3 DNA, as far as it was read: TGTGCCAGTAAATTCGGTAGGGGATCCTACGAC. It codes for CASKFGRGSYD. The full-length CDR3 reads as CASKFGRGSYDYTF.

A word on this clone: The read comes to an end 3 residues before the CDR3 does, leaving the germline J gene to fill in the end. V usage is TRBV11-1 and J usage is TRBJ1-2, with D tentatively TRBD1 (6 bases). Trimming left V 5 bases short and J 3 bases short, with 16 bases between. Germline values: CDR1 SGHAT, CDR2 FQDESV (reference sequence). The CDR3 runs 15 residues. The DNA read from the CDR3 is TGTGCCAGCAGCCTATGGACAGATTCAGACTATGGC. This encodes CASSLWTDSDYG. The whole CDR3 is CASSLWTDSDYGYTF.

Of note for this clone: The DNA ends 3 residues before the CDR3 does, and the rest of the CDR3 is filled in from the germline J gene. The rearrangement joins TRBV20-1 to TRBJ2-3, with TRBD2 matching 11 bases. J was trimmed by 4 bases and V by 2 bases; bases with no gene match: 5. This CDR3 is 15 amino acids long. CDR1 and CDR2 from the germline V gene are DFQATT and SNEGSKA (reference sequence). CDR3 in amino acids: CSARTSGRGADTQYF. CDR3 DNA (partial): TGCAGTGCTAGAACTAGCGGGAGAGGTGCAGATACG.

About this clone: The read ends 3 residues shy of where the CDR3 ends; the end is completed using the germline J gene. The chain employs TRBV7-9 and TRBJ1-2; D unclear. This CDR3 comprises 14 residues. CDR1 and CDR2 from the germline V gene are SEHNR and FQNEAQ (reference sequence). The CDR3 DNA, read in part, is TGTGCCAGCAGCTTAGATCGGGGTTACAATGAC. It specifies CASSLDRGYND. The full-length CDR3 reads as CASSLDRGYNDYTF.

The CDR3: CAWTQYRGQGYTF. CDR3 DNA, as far as it was read: TGTGCCTGGACACAATACAGGGGGCAGGGC. This sequence joins TRBV30 and TRBJ1-2; 9 bases agree with TRBD1. The DNA ends 3 residues before the CDR3 does, and the rest of the CDR3 is filled in from the germline J gene. The CDR3 length is 13 residues. CDR1 is GTSNPN, CDR2 SVGIG, per germline (reference sequence).

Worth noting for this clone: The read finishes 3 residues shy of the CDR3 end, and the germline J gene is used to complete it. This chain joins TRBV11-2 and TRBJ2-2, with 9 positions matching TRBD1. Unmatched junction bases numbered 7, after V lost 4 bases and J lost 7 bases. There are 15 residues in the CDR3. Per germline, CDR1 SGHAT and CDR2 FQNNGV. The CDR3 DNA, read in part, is TGTGCCAGCAGCTCCGGGACAGGGAGAAACGGGGAG. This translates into CASSSGTGRNGE. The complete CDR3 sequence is CASSSGTGRNGELFF.

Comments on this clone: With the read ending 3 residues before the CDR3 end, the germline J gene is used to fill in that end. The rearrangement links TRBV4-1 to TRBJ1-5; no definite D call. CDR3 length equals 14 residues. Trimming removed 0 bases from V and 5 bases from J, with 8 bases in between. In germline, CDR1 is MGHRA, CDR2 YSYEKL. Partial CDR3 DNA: TGCGCCAGCAGCCAAGATCGAGCCGATCAGCCC. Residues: CASSQDRADQP. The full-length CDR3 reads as CASSQDRADQPQHF.

The CDR3 reads CASSPGRGTDTQYF. The sequenced CDR3 bases are TGTGCCAGCAGCCCCGGTAGGGGCACAGATACG. This chain uses TRBV5-4 with TRBJ2-3; D not resolved. The CDR3 extends 3 residues past the end of the read, so its final part is completed from the germline J gene. The V end was cut by 4 bases, the J end by 1 base, with 10 bases between. CDR3 size: 14 residues. CDR1 SGHNT and CDR2 YYREEE come from the germline V gene (reference sequence). Based on the CDR3 plus reference TRBV5-4 and TRBJ2-3, the full variable domain is ETGVTQSPTHLIKTRGQQVTLRCSSQSGHNTVSWYQQALGQGPQFIFQYYREEENGRGNFPPRFSGLQFPNYSSELNVNALELDDSALYLCASSPGRGTDTQYFGPGTRLTVL.

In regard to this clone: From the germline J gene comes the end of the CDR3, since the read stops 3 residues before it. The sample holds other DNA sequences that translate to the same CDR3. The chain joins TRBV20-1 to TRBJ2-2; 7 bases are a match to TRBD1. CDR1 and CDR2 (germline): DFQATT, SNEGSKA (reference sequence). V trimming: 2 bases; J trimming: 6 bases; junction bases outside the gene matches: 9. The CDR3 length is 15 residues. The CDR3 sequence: CSARIVTGKSGELFF. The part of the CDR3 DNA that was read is TGCAGTGCTAGAATCGTGACAGGGAAATCCGGGGAG.